The clone carrying this TCR beta chain has at least ten counts. TCR beta CDR3 regions were amplified from RNA. HTBI primers were used for first-round RT-PCR of the TCR CDR3. TCRdb analysed the multiplex PCR reads with MiXCR anew, one entry per CDR3 protein. The sample has around 450,000 distinct CDR3 sequences, about 15% seen once. The data are from a study of T cells in Graves' hyperthyroidism and ophthalmopathy. The trim removed 8 bases at V and 0 bases at J, leaving 16 bases unmatched. Germline V gene sequence: CDR1 SNHLY, CDR2 FYNNEI. The CDR3 loop spans 19 amino acids. This clonotype originated in a woman aged 18-29 years with Graves' hyperthyroidism. J is TRBJ2-3 and V is TRBV2, with TRBD2 matching over 11 bases. The sequencing sample was made of blood. For the CDR3, the DNA is TGTGCCAGCCTAACCCCGGGACTAGCGGTCGGGGGGAGCACAGATACGCAGTATTTT. Translating it yields CASLTPGLAVGGSTDTQYF.